The 31 T cell receptor beta chains in this list originate from one sample, sequenced in a study of molecular identifiers for immune sequencing clone quantification. TCRdb recomputed calls from the PCR reads with MiXCR, one row per CDR3 protein. The sample lists approximately 590,000 distinct CDR3 sequences, less than 30% occurring once. Sequenced material: naive CD8+ T cells from blood, with Jurkat cell RNA spiked in. The subset is: FACS-sorted CD8+CD4-CCR7+CD45RA+ naive T cells. These receptors came from a human donor in good health. Some libraries in this study had Jurkat cell RNA spiked in.

On this clonotype: A much larger clone lies one base from this, so it may be a read error. This rearrangement joins TRBV4-2 to TRBJ1-1; D not certain. Germline V gene sequence: CDR1 LGHNA, CDR2 YNFKEQ. Trimming pared 0 bases from V and 4 bases from J, leaving 18 bases between. The CDR3 extends over 17 amino acids. The CDR3 is CASSQEATIDLTTEAFF. In DNA, the CDR3 is TGTGCCAGCAGCCAAGAAGCCACCATTGATTTAACCACTGAAGCTTTCTTT.

This clonotype was found once. A read error may explain this, as a much larger clone is one base away. The chain uses TRBV7-2 and TRBJ2-1; 12 bases are shared with TRBD2. The CDR3 is 16 residues long. Germline loops: CDR1 SGHTA, CDR2 FQGNSA. The CDR3 bases are TGTGCCAGCAGCATACTAGCGGGGGGATCCTACAATAAGCAGTTCTTC. Its protein product is CASSILAGGSYNKQFF.

The chain joins TRBV19 to TRBJ1-5; D unresolved. This CDR3 is built from 16 residues. Between the trimmed V and J ends, which lost 4 bases and 2 bases, there was a span of 15 bases. Germline V gene data show CDR1 as LNHDA and CDR2 as SQIVND (reference sequence). The CDR3 reads CASSSPGSVGNQPQHF. The CDR3 DNA is TGTGCCAGTAGTAGCCCCGGGAGTGTGGGCAATCAGCCCCAGCATTTT. Supplemented by reference TRBV19 and TRBJ1-5, the full variable domain reads DGGITQSPKYLFRKEGQNVTLSCEQNLNHDAMYWYRQDPGQGLRLIYYSQIVNDFQKGDIAEGYSVSREKKESFPLTVTSAQKNPTAFYLCASSSPGSVGNQPQHFGDGTRLSIL.

Concerning this clonotype: A much larger clone is a single base away; this may be a read error. The chain joins TRBV14 to TRBJ2-1, with D perhaps TRBD2 (6 bases). Germline CDR1 reads SGHDN; CDR2 reads FVKESK. There are 16 residues in the CDR3. Trimming removed 5 bases from V and 8 bases from J, with 22 bases in between. This CDR3 is CASSYRLGREHYEQFF. The CDR3 DNA is TGTGCCAGCAGCTACCGACTGGGCCGGGAGCACTATGAGCAGTTCTTC.

About this clonotype itself: One end of the junction fails to match germline, which may point to a read error. This chain's CDR3 is CASRDGTEEAQYF. DNA of the CDR3: TGTGCCAGCAGAGACGGGACAGAAGAGGCCCAGTACTTC. The chain couples TRBV7-9 to TRBJ2-5; TRBD1 aligns across 7 bases. Germline CDR1 and CDR2: SEHNR and FQNEAQ (reference sequence). The CDR3 covers 13 residues. Drawing the rest from reference TRBV7-9 and TRBJ2-5, the complete variable domain is DTGVSQNPRHKITKRGQNVTFRCDPISEHNRLYWYRQTLGQGPEFLTYFQNEAQLEKSRLLSDRFSAERPKGSFSTLEIQRTEQGDSAMYLCASRDGTEEAQYFGPGTRLLVL.

This clonotype was observed a handful of times. The V and J genes are TRBV6-5 and TRBJ2-7; perhaps TRBD2 as D (5 bases). Trimming stripped 4 bases from V and 4 bases from J, with 17 bases between. This CDR3 is 15 amino acids long. CDR1 and CDR2 from the germline V gene are MNHEY and SVGAGI. The CDR3 nucleotides read TGTGCCAGCAGTTCAACACCGGGATACAATTACGAGCAGTACTTC. Protein sequence: CASSSTPGYNYEQYF.

This clonotype was observed a handful of times. This chain joins TRBV6-2 or TRBV6-3 and TRBJ2-2, with 7 bases identical to TRBD2. In germline, CDR1 is MNHEY, CDR2 SVGEGT. The CDR3 length is 16 residues. The V and J ends lost 1 base and 7 bases, in that order; junction bases with no gene match: 9. DNA of the CDR3: TGTGCCAGCAGTTACTACCTAGCGGACGTCGTCGGGGAGCTGTTTTTT. It codes for CASSYYLADVVGELFF.

This clonotype was counted many times. The chain uses TRBV12-3 or TRBV12-4 and TRBJ1-1, with D possibly matching TRBD1 (6 bases). Trimming took 6 bases from V and 6 from J, leaving 11 bases between them. The CDR3 has 12 residues. CDR3: CASSTGQSEAFF. CDR3 DNA: TGTGCCAGCAGCACTGGACAGTCTGAAGCTTTCTTT.

A note on this clonotype: This may stem from a read error, because a much larger clone lies one nucleotide away. V gene TRBV4-1 combines with J gene TRBJ1-5; 9 positions agree with TRBD1. Germline V gene lookup returns CDR1 MGHRA and CDR2 YSYEKL. The CDR3 runs 15 residues. In DNA, the CDR3 is TGCGCCAGCAGCCGGTGGACAGGGGAAGGTCAGCCCAAGCATTTT. It yields the protein CASSRWTGEGQPKHF.

This clonotype was detected only once. The chain is built from TRBV20-1 and TRBJ2-1; D possibly corresponds to TRBD1 (5 bases). V lost 3 bases and J 8 bases, leaving 14 bases between the germline ends. The CDR3 is 13 amino acids. CDR1 is DFQATT and CDR2 is SNEGSKA in the germline V gene (reference sequence). CDR3 region: CSASGARLDEQFF. CDR3 DNA: TGCAGTGCTAGTGGGGCGCGGTTGGATGAGCAGTTCTTC.

The genes are TRBV27 and TRBJ2-3; the match to TRBD2 covers 7 bases. J was trimmed by 0 bases and V by 3 bases; bases with no gene match: 6. The V gene's germline CDR1 is MNHEY and CDR2 SMNVEV (reference sequence). The CDR3 length is 16 residues. CDR3 in amino acids: CASSFRREPSTDTQYF. The CDR3 DNA sequence: TGTGCCAGCAGTTTCCGGCGGGAGCCTAGCACAGATACGCAGTATTTT.

Notes on this clonotype: This may arise from a read error, as a much more abundant clone is one base away. V usage is TRBV7-9 and J usage is TRBJ2-7; 13 bases are shared with TRBD2. The germline V gene encodes CDR1 SEHNR and CDR2 FQNEAQ (reference sequence). J was trimmed by 3 bases and V by 5 bases; bases with no gene match: 7. This CDR3 is built from 16 residues. The CDR3 spells CASSLPGLAGDYEQYF. DNA of the CDR3: TGTGCCAGCAGCCTTCCAGGACTAGCGGGGGACTACGAGCAGTACTTC.

This clonotype came up a few times. This chain uses TRBV19 with TRBJ1-2, with D uncertain. The length of the CDR3 is 13 residues. Germline CDR1 is LNHDA and CDR2 is SQIVND (reference sequence). Trimming removed 3 bases from V and 6 bases from J, with 11 bases in between. The chain's CDR3 is CASSIPGIDGYTF. As DNA, the CDR3 is TGTGCCAGTAGTATTCCGGGGATCGATGGCTACACCTTC.

This clonotype came up many times. This chain connects TRBV6-6 to TRBJ2-1; tentative D call: TRBD2 (6 bases). Trimming took off 5 bases at V and 3 bases at J, with 11 bases between the two ends. Germline V gene sequence: CDR1 MNHNY, CDR2 SVGAGI (reference sequence). This CDR3 is built from 14 residues. The CDR3 sequence: CASSISGNYNEQFF. CDR3 in DNA: TGTGCCAGCAGTATTAGCGGAAACTACAATGAGCAGTTCTTC.

In its sample, this clonotype was seen a few times. V usage is TRBV28 and J usage is TRBJ1-5, with TRBD1 as a possible D gene (5 bases). Trimming left V 6 bases short and J 3 bases short, with 18 bases between. This CDR3 is built from 16 residues. Germline lookup yields CDR1 MDHEN and CDR2 SYDVKM. The CDR3 nucleotides are TGTGCCAGCAGACCGGGGACGGACTACTACAATCAGCCCCAGCATTTT. Protein product: CASRPGTDYYNQPQHF. The whole variable domain, remainder taken from reference TRBV28 and TRBJ1-5, is DVKVTQSSRYLVKRTGEKVFLECVQDMDHENMFWYRQDPGLGLRLIYFSYDVKMKEKGDIPEGYSVSREKKERFSLILESASTNQTSMYLCASRPGTDYYNQPQHFGDGTRLSIL.

Concerning this clonotype itself: Just one base apart from a much larger clone, this may be a read error. Lacking the conserved final phenylalanine or tryptophan, this CDR3 likely reflects a read error. V gene TRBV5-6 combines with J gene TRBJ1-1, with no clear D. The CDR3 totals 12 residues. Germline V lookup: CDR1 SGHDT, CDR2 YYEEEE. V was pared by 1 base and J by 6 bases, with 7 bases between. DNA of the CDR3: TGTGCCAGCAGCTTGAGCAGGTCTGAAGCTTTCATT. Protein product: CASSLSRSEAFI.

This clonotype was recorded a few times. CDR3 region: CSVGIGYEQYF. CDR3 coding DNA: TGCAGCGTTGGCATCGGCTACGAGCAGTACTTC. The genes are TRBV29-1 and TRBJ2-7; no clear D gene. Germline loops: CDR1 SQVTM, CDR2 ANQGSEA. CDR3 length equals 11 residues. Between the trimmed V and J ends, which lost 4 bases and 3 bases, there was a span of 7 bases.

This clonotype was observed a handful of times. The V call is TRBV4-1, the J call TRBJ1-1, with a possible D match to TRBD1 (6 bases). Germline V gives CDR1 MGHRA, CDR2 YSYEKL. The CDR3 consists of 15 residues. V lost 0 bases and J lost 4, with 12 bases in between. This CDR3 is CASSQDSDRSTEAFF. DNA for the CDR3: TGCGCCAGCAGCCAAGATTCGGACAGAAGCACTGAAGCTTTCTTT.

This clonotype was seen repeatedly, ten times or more. The chain combines TRBV6-5 with TRBJ2-2; D is ambiguous. The germline CDR1 and CDR2 sequences are MNHEY and SVGAGI. V was clipped by 4 bases and J by 3 bases, with 9 bases between them. This CDR3 region has 14 residues. The CDR3 here is CASSSGSYTGELFF. CDR3 DNA sequence: TGTGCCAGCAGTTCCGGCAGCTACACCGGGGAGCTGTTTTTT.

This clonotype occurred once. A much larger clone differs from this one at a single base, so this may be a read error. The CDR3 region is CASGLAGASEQFF. The CDR3 nucleotides are TGTGCTAGTGGACTAGCGGGAGCAAGTGAGCAGTTCTTC. The rearrangement links TRBV12-5 to TRBJ2-1, with 11 bases matching TRBD2. Trimming at V came to 6 bases and at J to 9 bases, leaving 4 bases not matched to a gene. This CDR3 contains 13 residues. Germline values: CDR1 LGHNT, CDR2 FRNRAP.

This clonotype showed up just a few times. The V and J genes are TRBV13 and TRBJ2-5, with TRBD2 matching 11 bases. The germline V gene encodes CDR1 PRHDT and CDR2 FYEKMQ (reference sequence). The CDR3 spans 16 residues. With V trimmed by 1 base and J by 2 bases, 3 bases remained unmatched. CDR3 loop: CASSLEASGGQETQYF. In DNA form, the CDR3 reads TGTGCCAGCAGCTTAGAGGCTAGCGGGGGGCAAGAGACCCAGTACTTC.

Points on this clonotype: Likely a read error: the CDR3 ends without its conserved phenylalanine or tryptophan. The chain couples TRBV6-2 or TRBV6-3 to TRBJ2-1, with D unresolved. CDR3 size: 14 residues. Germline V gene sequence: CDR1 MNHEY, CDR2 SVGEGT. Trimming cost V 6 bases and J 0 bases, with 9 bases left between them. CDR3 DNA: TGTGCCAGCAGCCCCCTTAGCTCCTACAATGAGCAGTTCCTC. It specifies CASSPLSSYNEQFL.

This clonotype was picked up many times. This CDR3 reads CASRGPGDYEQYF. Here the CDR3 DNA reads TGTGCCAGCCGAGGACCAGGGGACTACGAGCAGTACTTC. The gene calls are TRBV6-5 and TRBJ2-7; possible D gene TRBD1, 6 bases. V was shortened by 8 bases and J by 3 bases, with 14 bases between the two germline ends. CDR1 and CDR2 from the germline V gene are MNHEY and SVGAGI. This CDR3 contains 13 residues.

The V and J genes are TRBV9 and TRBJ2-2; 9 bases are a match to TRBD2. The V gene's germline CDR1 is SGDLS and CDR2 YYNGEE. This CDR3 is built from 16 residues. V shed 3 bases and J 6 bases; nucleotides not matched to a gene: 9. The CDR3 DNA follows: TGTGCCAGCAGCGGCCTTGCGGGAGGGCCTCCCGGGGAGCTGTTTTTT. Encoded protein: CASSGLAGGPPGELFF. Complete variable domain (other parts from reference TRBV9 and TRBJ2-2): DSGVTQTPKHLITATGQRVTLRCSPRSGDLSVYWYQQSLDQGLQFLIQYYNGEERAKGNILERFSAQQFPDLHSELNLSSLELGDSALYFCASSGLAGGPPGELFFGEGSRLTVL.

This clonotype was picked up a small number of times. The chain uses TRBV4-3 and TRBJ2-1, with a possible D match to TRBD2 (5 bases). CDR3 size: 16 residues. CDR1 LGHNA and CDR2 YSLEER come from the germline V gene. The ends were cut back, 0 bases at V and 2 bases at J, with 11 bases in the middle. The CDR3 bases are TGCGCCAGCAGCCAAGAAAGGGAGAGGACCTACAATGAGCAGTTCTTC. This gives the protein CASSQERERTYNEQFF.

A word on this clonotype: A junction end diverges from the germline sequence, so it may reflect a read error. This chain joins TRBV27 and TRBJ2-2; no firm D call. Germline V gene sequence: CDR1 MNHEY, CDR2 SMNVEV (reference sequence). The CDR3 contains 14 residues. As DNA, the CDR3 is TGTGCCAGCAGAATCTTATTGAACATCGGGGAGCTGTTTTTT. The encoded protein is CASRILLNIGELFF.

The V call is TRBV6-5, the J call TRBJ1-1; unclear D gene. CDR3 length: 14 amino acids. Per the germline V gene, CDR1 is MNHEY and CDR2 is SVGAGI. Trimming removed 2 bases from V and 3 bases from J, with 10 bases in between. The CDR3 loop reads CASSYGVGHTEAFF. As DNA, the CDR3 is TGTGCCAGCAGTTACGGCGTAGGTCACACTGAAGCTTTCTTT.

The gene calls are TRBV9 and TRBJ2-7; TRBD2 aligns across 7 bases. CDR1 is SGDLS and CDR2 is YYNGEE in the germline V gene. The CDR3 loop spans 15 amino acids. Unmatched junction bases numbered 9, after V lost 3 bases and J lost 3 bases. CDR3 nucleotide sequence: TGTGCCAGCAGCGCCCATCCAAGCGGGAACTACGAGCAGTACTTC. Translated, it gives CASSAHPSGNYEQYF.

This clonotype was counted a few times. Just one base apart from a much larger clone, this may be a read error. This sequence joins TRBV4-1 and TRBJ2-1; D is perhaps TRBD1 (5 bases). With 0 bases removed from V and 5 bases from J, the gap between germline ends came to 5 bases. The CDR3 spans 13 residues. CDR1 and CDR2 from the germline V gene are MGHRA and YSYEKL. CDR3 sequence (DNA): TGCGCCAGCAGCCAAGAGGGGCACAATGAGCAGTTCTTC. This translates into CASSQEGHNEQFF.

This clonotype occurred a few times. The V call is TRBV2, the J call TRBJ2-7; the match to TRBD2 covers 13 bases. The CDR3 loop spans 14 amino acids. V trimming: 8 bases; J trimming: 3 bases; junction bases outside the gene matches: 4. Germline lookup yields CDR1 SNHLY and CDR2 FYNNEI. The CDR3 reads CASGGLAGNYEQYF. Written as DNA, the CDR3 is TGTGCCAGCGGGGGACTAGCGGGAAACTACGAGCAGTACTTC.

This sequence joins TRBV4-1 and TRBJ1-6; TRBD1 agrees at 8 bases. The germline V gene encodes CDR1 MGHRA and CDR2 YSYEKL. CDR3 length: 14 amino acids. V shed 1 base and J 10 bases; nucleotides not matched to a gene: 3. The CDR3, as DNA: TGCGCCAGCAGCCAAGGGGCAGGGGGCTCACCCCTCCACTTT. Its translation: CASSQGAGGSPLHF.